The next 2 T cell receptor beta chains were all read from a single sample in a study of cytomegalovirus exposure and HLA in healthy donors. Vbeta (60) and Jbeta (13) primers were used in the PCR. Here immunoSEQ multiplex PCR was the method, and the copy in TCRdb shows in-frame clones only, minus some. This sample contains approximately 110,000 clones. Sequencing used PBMCs. Receptors originate from a man aged 40-50 years in good health and CMV-seronegative.

This rearrangement joins TRBV21-1 to TRBJ2-7; the D call TRBD2 from the table was never checked on the DNA. TRBV21-1 constitutes a pseudogene. The CDR3 is 15 amino acids. The CDR3 region has the DNA TGTGCCAGCAGCAAAGCCGACCGGGGCTCCTACGAGCAGTACTTC. Protein product: CASSKADRGSYEQYF.

The genes are TRBV2 and TRBJ2-7, with a possible D match to TRBD2 (6 bases). Germline loops: CDR1 SNHLY, CDR2 FYNNEI. This CDR3 contains 13 residues. Trimming left V 8 bases short and J 7 bases short, with 18 bases between. CDR3 sequence reads: CASGAGLRWEQYF. The CDR3 DNA is TGTGCCAGCGGGGCGGGACTGCGGTGGGAGCAGTACTTC.